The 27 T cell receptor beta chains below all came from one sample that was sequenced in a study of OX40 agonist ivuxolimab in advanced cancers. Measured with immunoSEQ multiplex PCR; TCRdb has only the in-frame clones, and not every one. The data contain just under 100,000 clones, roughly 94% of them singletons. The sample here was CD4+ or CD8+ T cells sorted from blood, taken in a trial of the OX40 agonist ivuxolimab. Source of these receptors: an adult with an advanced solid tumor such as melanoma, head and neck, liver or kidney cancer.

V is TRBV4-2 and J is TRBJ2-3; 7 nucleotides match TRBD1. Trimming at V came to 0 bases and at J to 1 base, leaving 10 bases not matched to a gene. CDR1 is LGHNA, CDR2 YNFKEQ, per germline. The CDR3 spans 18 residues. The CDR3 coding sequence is TGTGCCAGCAGCCAAGACGCTATGACAGGGCCCCGCACAGATACGCAGTATTTT. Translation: CASSQDAMTGPRTDTQYF.

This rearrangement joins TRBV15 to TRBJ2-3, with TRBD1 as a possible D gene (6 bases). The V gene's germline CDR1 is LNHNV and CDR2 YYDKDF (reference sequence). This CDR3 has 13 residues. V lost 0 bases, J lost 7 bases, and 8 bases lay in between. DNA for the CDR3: TGTGCCACCAGCAGAGATGGACAGTATACGCAGTATTTT. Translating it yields CATSRDGQYTQYF.

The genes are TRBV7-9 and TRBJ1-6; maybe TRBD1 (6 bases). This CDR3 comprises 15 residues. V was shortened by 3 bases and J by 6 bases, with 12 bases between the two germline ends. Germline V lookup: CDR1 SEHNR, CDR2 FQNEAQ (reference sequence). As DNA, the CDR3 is TGTGCCAGCAGCTTTCAAGGACAGAGTAATTCACCCCTCCACTTT. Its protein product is CASSFQGQSNSPLHF.

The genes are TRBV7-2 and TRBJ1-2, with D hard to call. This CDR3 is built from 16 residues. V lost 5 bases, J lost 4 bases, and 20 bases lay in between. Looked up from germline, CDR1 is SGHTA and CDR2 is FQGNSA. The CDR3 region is CASSRLGVLMGYGYTF. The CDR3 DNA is TGTGCCAGCAGCAGACTCGGGGTACTCATGGGCTATGGCTACACCTTC.

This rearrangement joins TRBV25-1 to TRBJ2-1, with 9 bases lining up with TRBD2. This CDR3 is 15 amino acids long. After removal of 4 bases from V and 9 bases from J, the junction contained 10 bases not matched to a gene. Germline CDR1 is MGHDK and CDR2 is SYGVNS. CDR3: CASSATSGRVAEQFF. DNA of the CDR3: TGTGCCAGCAGTGCGACTAGCGGACGAGTTGCTGAGCAGTTCTTC. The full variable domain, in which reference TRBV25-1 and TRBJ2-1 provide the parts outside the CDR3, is EADIYQTPRYLVIGTGKKITLECSQTMGHDKMYWYQQDPGMELHLIHYSYGVNSTEKGDLSSESTVSRIRTEHFPLTLESARPSHTSQYLCASSATSGRVAEQFFGPGTRLTVL.

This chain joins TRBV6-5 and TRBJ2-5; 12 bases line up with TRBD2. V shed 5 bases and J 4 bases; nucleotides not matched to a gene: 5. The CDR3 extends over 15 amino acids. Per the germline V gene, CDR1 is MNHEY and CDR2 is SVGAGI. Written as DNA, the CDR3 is TGTGCCAGCAGTCCTGGGACTAGCGGGCGAGAGACCCAGTACTTC. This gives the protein CASSPGTSGRETQYF.

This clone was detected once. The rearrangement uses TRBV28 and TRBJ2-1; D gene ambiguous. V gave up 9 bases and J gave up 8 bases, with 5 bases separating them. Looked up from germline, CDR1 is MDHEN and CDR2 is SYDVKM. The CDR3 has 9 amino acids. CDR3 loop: CASGDEQFF. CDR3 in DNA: TGTGCCAGTGGGGATGAGCAGTTCTTC.

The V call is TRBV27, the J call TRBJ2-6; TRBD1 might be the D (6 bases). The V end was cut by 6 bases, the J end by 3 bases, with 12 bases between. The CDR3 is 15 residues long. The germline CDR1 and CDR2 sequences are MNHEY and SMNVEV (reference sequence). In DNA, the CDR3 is TGTGCCAGCAGCATTCCAGGGGTTGGGGCCAACGTCCTGACTTTC. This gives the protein CASSIPGVGANVLTF.

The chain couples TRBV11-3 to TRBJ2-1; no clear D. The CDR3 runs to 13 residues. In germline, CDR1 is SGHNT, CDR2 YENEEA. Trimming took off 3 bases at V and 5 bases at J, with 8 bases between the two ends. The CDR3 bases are TGTGCCAGCAGCTTTCAGAGCGACAATGAGCAGTTCTTC. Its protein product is CASSFQSDNEQFF. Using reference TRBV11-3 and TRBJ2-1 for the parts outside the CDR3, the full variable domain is EAGVVQSPRYKIIEKKQPVAFWCNPISGHNTLYWYLQNLGQGPELLIRYENEEAVDDSQLPKDRFSAERLKGVDSTLKIQPAELGDSAVYLCASSFQSDNEQFFGPGTRLTVL.

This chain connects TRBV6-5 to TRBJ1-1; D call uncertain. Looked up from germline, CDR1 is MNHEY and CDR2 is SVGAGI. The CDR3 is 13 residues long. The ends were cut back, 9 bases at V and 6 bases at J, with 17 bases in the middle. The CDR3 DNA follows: TGTGCCAGTACCGACCTAACCGGGGCTGAAGCTTTCTTT. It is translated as CASTDLTGAEAFF.

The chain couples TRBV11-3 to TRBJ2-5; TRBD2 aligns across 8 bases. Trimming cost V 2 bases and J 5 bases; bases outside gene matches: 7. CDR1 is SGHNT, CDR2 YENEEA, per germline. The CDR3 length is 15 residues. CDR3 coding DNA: TGTGCCAGCAGCTTAAGCCGGGGGGGGTCGGAGACCCAGTACTTC. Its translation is CASSLSRGGSETQYF.

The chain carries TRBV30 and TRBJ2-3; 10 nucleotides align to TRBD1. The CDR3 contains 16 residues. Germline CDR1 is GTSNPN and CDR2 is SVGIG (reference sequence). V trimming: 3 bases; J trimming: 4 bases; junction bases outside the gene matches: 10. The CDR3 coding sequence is TGTGCCTGGAGATACACCCTGACAGGGGGCGCAGATACGCAGTATTTT. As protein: CAWRYTLTGGADTQYF. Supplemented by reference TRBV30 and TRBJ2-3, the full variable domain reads SQTIHQWPATLVQPVGSPLSLECTVEGTSNPNLYWYRQAAGRGLQLLFYSVGIGQISSEVPQNLSASRPQDRQFILSSKKLLLSDSGFYLCAWRYTLTGGADTQYFGPGTRLTVL.

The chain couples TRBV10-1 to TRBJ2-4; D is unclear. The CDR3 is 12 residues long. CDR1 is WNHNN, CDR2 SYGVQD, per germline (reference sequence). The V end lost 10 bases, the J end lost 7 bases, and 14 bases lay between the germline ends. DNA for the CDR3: TGCGCCAACTCGCAGGTTTTGAACATTCAGTACTTC. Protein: CANSQVLNIQYF.

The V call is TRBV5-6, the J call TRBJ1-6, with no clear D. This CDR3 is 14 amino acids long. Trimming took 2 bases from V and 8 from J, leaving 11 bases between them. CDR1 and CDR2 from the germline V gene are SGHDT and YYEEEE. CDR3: CASSFGRRDSPLHF. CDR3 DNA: TGTGCCAGCAGCTTCGGCAGGAGAGATTCACCCCTCCACTTT.

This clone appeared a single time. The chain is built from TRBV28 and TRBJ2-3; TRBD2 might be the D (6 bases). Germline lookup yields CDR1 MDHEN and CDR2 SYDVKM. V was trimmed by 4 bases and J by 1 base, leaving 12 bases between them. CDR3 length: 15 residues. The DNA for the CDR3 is TGTGCCAGCAGTTCCTGGACGGGGGGCACAGATACGCAGTATTTT. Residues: CASSSWTGGTDTQYF.

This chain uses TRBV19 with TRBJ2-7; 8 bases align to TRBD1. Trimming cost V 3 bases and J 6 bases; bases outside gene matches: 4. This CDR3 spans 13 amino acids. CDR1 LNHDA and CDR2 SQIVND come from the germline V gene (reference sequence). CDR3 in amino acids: CASSIDRGFEQYF. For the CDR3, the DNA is TGTGCCAGTAGTATTGACAGGGGTTTCGAGCAGTACTTC.

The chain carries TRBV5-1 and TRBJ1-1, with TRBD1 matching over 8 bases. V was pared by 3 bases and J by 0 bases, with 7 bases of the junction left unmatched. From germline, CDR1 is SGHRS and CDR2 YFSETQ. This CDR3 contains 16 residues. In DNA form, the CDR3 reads TGCGCCAGCAGCTACGATGACAGGGGCATGAACACTGAAGCTTTCTTT. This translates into CASSYDDRGMNTEAFF.

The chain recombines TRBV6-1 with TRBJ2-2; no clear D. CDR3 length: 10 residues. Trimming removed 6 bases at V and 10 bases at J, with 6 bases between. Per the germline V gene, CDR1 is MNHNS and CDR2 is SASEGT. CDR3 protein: CASSPSELFF. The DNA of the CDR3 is TGTGCCAGCAGCCCATCGGAGCTGTTTTTT.

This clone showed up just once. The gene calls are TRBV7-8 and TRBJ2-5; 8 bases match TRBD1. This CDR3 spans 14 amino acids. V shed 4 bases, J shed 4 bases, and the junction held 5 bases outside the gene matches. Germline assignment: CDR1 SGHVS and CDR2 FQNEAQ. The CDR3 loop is CASSSHGQGETQYF. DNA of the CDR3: TGTGCCAGCAGCTCCCATGGACAGGGAGAGACCCAGTACTTC.

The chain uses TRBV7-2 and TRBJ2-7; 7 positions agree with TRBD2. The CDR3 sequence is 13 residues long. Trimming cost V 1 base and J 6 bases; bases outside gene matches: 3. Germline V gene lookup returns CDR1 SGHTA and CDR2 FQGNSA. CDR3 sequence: CASSLGGTIEQYF. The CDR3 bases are TGTGCCAGCAGCTTAGGGGGGACTATCGAGCAGTACTTC.

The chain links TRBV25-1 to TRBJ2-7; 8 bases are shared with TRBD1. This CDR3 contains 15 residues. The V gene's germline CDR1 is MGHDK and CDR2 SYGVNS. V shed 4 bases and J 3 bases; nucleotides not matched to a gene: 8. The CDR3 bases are TGTGCCAGCAGTGTCACAGGGGGACCCTTCTACGAGCAGTACTTC. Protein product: CASSVTGGPFYEQYF.

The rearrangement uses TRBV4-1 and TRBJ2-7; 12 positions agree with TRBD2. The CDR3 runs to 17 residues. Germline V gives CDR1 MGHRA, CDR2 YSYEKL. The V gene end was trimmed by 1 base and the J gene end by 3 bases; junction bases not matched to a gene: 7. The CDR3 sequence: CASSQGPQLAGGYEQYF. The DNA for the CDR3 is TGCGCCAGCAGCCAAGGCCCCCAACTAGCGGGGGGCTACGAGCAGTACTTC.

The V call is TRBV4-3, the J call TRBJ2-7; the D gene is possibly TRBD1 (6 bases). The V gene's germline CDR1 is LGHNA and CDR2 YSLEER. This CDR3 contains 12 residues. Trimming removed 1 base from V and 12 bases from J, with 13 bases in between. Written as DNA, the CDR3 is TGCGCCAGCAGCCAAGTAGGGGGTAAGACGTACTTC. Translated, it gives CASSQVGGKTYF.

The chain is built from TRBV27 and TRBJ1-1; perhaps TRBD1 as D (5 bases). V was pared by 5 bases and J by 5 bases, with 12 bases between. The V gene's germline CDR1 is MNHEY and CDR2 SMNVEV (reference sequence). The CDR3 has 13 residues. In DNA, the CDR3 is TGTGCCAGCAGTCTGAGGGGCAGGACTGAAGCTTTCTTT. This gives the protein CASSLRGRTEAFF.

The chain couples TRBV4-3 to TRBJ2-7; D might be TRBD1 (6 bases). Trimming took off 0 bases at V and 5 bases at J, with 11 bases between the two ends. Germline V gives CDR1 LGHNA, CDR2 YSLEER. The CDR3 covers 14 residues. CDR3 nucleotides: TGCGCCAGCAGCCAAGAGACCAGGGGACACGAGCAGTACTTC. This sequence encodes CASSQETRGHEQYF.

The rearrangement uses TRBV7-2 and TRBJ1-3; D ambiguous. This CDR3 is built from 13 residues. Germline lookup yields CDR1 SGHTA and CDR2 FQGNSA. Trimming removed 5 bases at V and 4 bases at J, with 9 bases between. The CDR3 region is CASSQTQGNTIYF. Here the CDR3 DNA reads TGTGCCAGCAGCCAGACTCAGGGAAACACCATATATTTT.

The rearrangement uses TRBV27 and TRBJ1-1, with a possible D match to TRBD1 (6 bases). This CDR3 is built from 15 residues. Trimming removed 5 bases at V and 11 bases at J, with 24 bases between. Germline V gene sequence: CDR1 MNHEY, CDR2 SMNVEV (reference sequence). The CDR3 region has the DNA TGTGCCAGCAGTAGGCTTTCAGGGGCGGCCTTCGGGGCTTTCTTT. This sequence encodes CASSRLSGAAFGAFF.